This is a list of T cell receptor beta chains from one sample in a study of blood T cell repertoires in COVID-19. The method was immunoSEQ multiplex PCR; TCRdb's version includes in-frame clones alone and lacks a portion of them. The sample shows roughly 250,000 clones, approximately 79% of them seen only once. The sample taken for sequencing was peripheral blood. The receptors originated from a woman of 80 years or more with active or convalescent COVID-19. CDR3s include the opening cysteine and the closing phenylalanine or tryptophan. The D gene is left open where the match is weak. Expanded clones are given a class, and other clones once, few, many or no size at all.

J gene: TRBJ2-2; V gene: TRBV19; D gene: .; clone size: .; CDR3 protein: CASSISGSGELFF; CDR3 DNA: TGTGCCAGTAGTATCAGTGGGAGCGGGGAGCTGTTTTTT
J gene: TRBJ2-7; V gene: TRBV5-4; D gene: .; clone size: .; CDR3 protein: CASSSATPGQAGYEQYF; CDR3 DNA: TGTGCCAGCAGCTCTGCCACCCCCGGCCAGGCGGGTTACGAGCAGTACTTC
J gene: TRBJ1-1; V gene: TRBV27; D gene: TRBD1; clone size: once; CDR3 protein: CASSSLPGQRNTEAFF; CDR3 DNA: TGTGCCAGCAGCTCGCTACCGGGACAGCGGAACACTGAAGCTTTCTTT
J gene: TRBJ1-2; V gene: TRBV6-7; D gene: TRBD1; clone size: .; CDR3 protein: CASSYGQGVGPYGYTF; CDR3 DNA: TGTGCCAGCAGTTACGGACAGGGTGTGGGGCCTTATGGCTACACCTTC
J gene: TRBJ1-5; V gene: TRBV2; D gene: .; clone size: .; CDR3 protein: CASRGLYSNQPQHF; CDR3 DNA: TGTGCCAGCCGCGGCCTATATAGCAATCAGCCCCAGCATTTT
J gene: TRBJ1-2; V gene: TRBV19; D gene: .; clone size: few; CDR3 protein: CATSNRGGDYGYTF; CDR3 DNA: TGTGCCACTTCGAACCGGGGAGGGGACTATGGCTACACCTTC
J gene: TRBJ1-3; V gene: TRBV18; D gene: .; clone size: .; CDR3 protein: CASSPSSETIYF; CDR3 DNA: TGTGCCAGCTCGCCCAGCAGCGAGACCATATATTTT
J gene: TRBJ2-2; V gene: TRBV28; D gene: TRBD1; clone size: .; CDR3 protein: CASSTDRGRLYGELFF; CDR3 DNA: TGTGCCAGCAGTACCGACAGGGGGCGCTTGTACGGGGAGCTGTTTTTT
J gene: TRBJ2-2; V gene: TRBV7-2; D gene: .; clone size: .; CDR3 protein: CASSLLYTGELFF; CDR3 DNA: TGTGCCAGCAGCTTACTGTACACCGGGGAGCTGTTTTTT
J gene: TRBJ2-2; V gene: TRBV6-4; D gene: .; clone size: .; CDR3 protein: CASSLRTGELFF; CDR3 DNA: TGTGCCAGCAGCCTCCGGACCGGGGAGCTGTTTTTT
J gene: TRBJ2-7; V gene: TRBV6-5; D gene: TRBD1; clone size: .; CDR3 protein: CASTAGTGYYEQYF; CDR3 DNA: TGTGCCAGCACGGCAGGGACAGGCTACTACGAGCAGTACTTC
J gene: TRBJ1-4; V gene: TRBV7-9; D gene: .; clone size: once; CDR3 protein: CASSLLGQKLFF; CDR3 DNA: TGTGCCAGCAGCTTATTGGGCCAAAAACTGTTTTTT
J gene: TRBJ1-6; V gene: TRBV13; D gene: .; clone size: .; CDR3 protein: CASSLGAGWNSPLHF; CDR3 DNA: TGTGCCAGCAGCTTAGGGGCAGGGTGGAATTCACCCCTCCACTTT
J gene: TRBJ2-1; V gene: TRBV3-1/TRBV3-2; D gene: TRBD2; clone size: .; CDR3 protein: CASSPGLGRVNEQFF; CDR3 DNA: TGTGCCAGCAGCCCGGGACTGGGGAGGGTTAATGAGCAGTTCTTC
J gene: TRBJ1-1; V gene: TRBV2; D gene: .; clone size: .; CDR3 protein: CASRVQDMNTEAFF; CDR3 DNA: TGTGCCAGCAGGGTTCAGGACATGAACACTGAAGCTTTCTTT
J gene: TRBJ1-6; V gene: TRBV4-1; D gene: TRBD1; clone size: .; CDR3 protein: CASSQSGTGNSPLHF; CDR3 DNA: TGCGCCAGCAGCCAATCCGGGACAGGGAATTCACCCCTCCACTTT
J gene: TRBJ1-1; V gene: TRBV27; D gene: TRBD1; clone size: .; CDR3 protein: CASSRQGRNTEAFF; CDR3 DNA: TGTGCCAGCAGCAGACAGGGGAGGAACACTGAAGCTTTCTTT
J gene: TRBJ2-5; V gene: TRBV24-1; D gene: .; clone size: .; CDR3 protein: CATSDSRTPGETQYF; CDR3 DNA: TGTGCCACCAGTGACTCCCGCACTCCCGGGGAGACCCAGTACTTC
J gene: TRBJ1-3; V gene: TRBV28; D gene: .; clone size: .; CDR3 protein: CASSLFPGRSGNTIYF; CDR3 DNA: TGTGCCAGCAGTTTATTCCCAGGGCGTTCTGGAAACACCATATATTTT
J gene: TRBJ1-6; V gene: TRBV27; D gene: .; clone size: few; CDR3 protein: CASSLEARLDNSPLHF; CDR3 DNA: TGTGCCAGCAGTTTAGAGGCCCGTCTAGATAATTCACCCCTCCACTTT
J gene: TRBJ2-6; V gene: TRBV24-1; D gene: .; clone size: .; CDR3 protein: CATSDRQAGANVLTF; CDR3 DNA: TGTGCCACCAGTGATCGACAGGCTGGGGCCAACGTCCTGACTTTC
J gene: TRBJ1-1; V gene: TRBV5-6; D gene: .; clone size: .; CDR3 protein: CASRFFGEGMNTEAFF; CDR3 DNA: TGTGCCAGCAGGTTCTTTGGGGAGGGGATGAACACTGAAGCTTTCTTT
J gene: TRBJ2-1; V gene: TRBV6-4; D gene: TRBD2; clone size: few; CDR3 protein: CASSGLAGNEQFF; CDR3 DNA: TGTGCCAGCAGTGGACTAGCGGGCAATGAGCAGTTCTTC
J gene: TRBJ1-4; V gene: TRBV30; D gene: .; clone size: .; CDR3 protein: CAWSPPGGGGRLFF; CDR3 DNA: TGTGCCTGGAGTCCGCCGGGGGGTGGGGGCCGGCTGTTTTTT
J gene: TRBJ1-4; V gene: TRBV4-1; D gene: .; clone size: .; CDR3 protein: CASSHTAGSNEKLFF; CDR3 DNA: TGCGCCAGCAGCCACACAGCCGGTTCTAATGAAAAACTGTTTTTT
J gene: TRBJ1-1; V gene: TRBV11-2; D gene: .; clone size: .; CDR3 protein: CASSFGVTEAFF; CDR3 DNA: TGTGCCAGCAGCTTCGGAGTCACTGAAGCTTTCTTT
J gene: TRBJ2-1; V gene: TRBV13; D gene: TRBD1; clone size: .; CDR3 protein: CASSPPWTGANEQFF; CDR3 DNA: TGTGCCAGCAGCCCCCCATGGACAGGGGCCAATGAGCAGTTCTTC
J gene: TRBJ1-2; V gene: TRBV9; D gene: TRBD1; clone size: .; CDR3 protein: CASSAGQGDHGYTF; CDR3 DNA: TGTGCCAGCAGCGCAGGACAGGGCGACCATGGCTACACCTTC